The T cell receptor beta chain described here comes from a study of T cell responses to AZD1222 COVID-19 vaccine. Findings and limits, study-wide: Baseline seropositives among AZD1222 recipients totaled only 5 to 7. Dominant at 160-218 and 743-854, vaccine-associated CD4 TCRs also spanned spike.

For this clone: The antigen remains undetermined.

The protocol was immunoSEQ multiplex PCR, while the TCRdb copy is restricted to in-frame clones and leaves out a portion. The table lists about 110,000 clones, around 91% of them singletons. Pooled together were second doses at about 4 or about 12 weeks. Germline trimming cut 6 bases from V and 2 bases from J; bases unmatched to any gene: 4. The CDR3 totals 14 residues. Germline assignment: CDR1 MNHEY and CDR2 SVGAGI. The origin of this receptor is an adult who received the AZD1222 COVID-19 vaccine. The sample here was peripheral blood, taken 28 days after the second AZD1222 dose. This chain uses TRBV6-5 with TRBJ2-3; 8 bases are shared with TRBD1. The CDR3 DNA follows: TGTGCCAGCAGGGACAGGGACCACACAGATACGCAGTATTTT. Encoded protein: CASRDRDHTDTQYF.